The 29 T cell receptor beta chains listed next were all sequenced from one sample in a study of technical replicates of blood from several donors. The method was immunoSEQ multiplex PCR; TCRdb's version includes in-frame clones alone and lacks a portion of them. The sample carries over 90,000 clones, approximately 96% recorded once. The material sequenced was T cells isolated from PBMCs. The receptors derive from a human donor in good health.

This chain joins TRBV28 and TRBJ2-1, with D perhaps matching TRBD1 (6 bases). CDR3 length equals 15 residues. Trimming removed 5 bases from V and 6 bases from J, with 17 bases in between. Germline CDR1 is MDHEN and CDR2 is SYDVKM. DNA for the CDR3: TGTGCCAGCAGTCAACAGGGACCGCTACTCAATGAGCAGTTCTTC. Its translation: CASSQQGPLLNEQFF.

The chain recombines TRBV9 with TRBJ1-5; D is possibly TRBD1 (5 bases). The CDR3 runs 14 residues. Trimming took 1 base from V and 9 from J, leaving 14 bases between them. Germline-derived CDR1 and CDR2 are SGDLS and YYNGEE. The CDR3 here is CASSVRRAGRPQHF. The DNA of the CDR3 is TGTGCCAGCAGCGTAAGGCGGGCGGGGCGGCCCCAGCATTTT.

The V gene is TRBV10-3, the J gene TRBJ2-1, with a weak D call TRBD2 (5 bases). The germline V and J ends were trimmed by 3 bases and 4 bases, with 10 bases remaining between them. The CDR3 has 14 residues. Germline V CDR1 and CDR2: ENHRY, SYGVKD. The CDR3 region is CAISESGNYNEQFF. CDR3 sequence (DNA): TGTGCCATCAGTGAATCCGGGAATTACAATGAGCAGTTCTTC.

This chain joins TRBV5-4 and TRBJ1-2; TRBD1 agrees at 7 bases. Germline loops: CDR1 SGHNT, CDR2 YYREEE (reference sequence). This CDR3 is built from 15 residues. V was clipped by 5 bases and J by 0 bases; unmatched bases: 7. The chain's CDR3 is CASRRGLEANYGYTF. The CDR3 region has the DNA TGTGCCAGCAGAAGGGGGCTTGAAGCTAACTATGGCTACACCTTC.

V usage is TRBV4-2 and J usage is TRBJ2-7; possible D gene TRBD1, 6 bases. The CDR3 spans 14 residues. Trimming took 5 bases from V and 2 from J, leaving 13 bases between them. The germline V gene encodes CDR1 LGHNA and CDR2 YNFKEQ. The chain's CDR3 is CASSNRDTAYEQYF. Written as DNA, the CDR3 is TGTGCCAGCAGCAACCGGGACACGGCCTACGAGCAGTACTTC.

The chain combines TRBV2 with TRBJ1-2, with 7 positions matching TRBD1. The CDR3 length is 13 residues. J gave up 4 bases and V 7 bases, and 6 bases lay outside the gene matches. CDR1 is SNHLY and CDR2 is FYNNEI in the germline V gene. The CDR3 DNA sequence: TGTGCCAGCACCGAGGGGGCCGGCTATGGCTACACCTTC. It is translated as CASTEGAGYGYTF.

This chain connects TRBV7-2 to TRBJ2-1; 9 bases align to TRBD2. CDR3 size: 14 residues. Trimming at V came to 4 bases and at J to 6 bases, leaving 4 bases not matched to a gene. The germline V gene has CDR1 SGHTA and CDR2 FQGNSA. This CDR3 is CASSSASGVNEQFF. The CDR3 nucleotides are TGTGCCAGCAGCTCCGCTAGCGGGGTCAATGAGCAGTTCTTC.

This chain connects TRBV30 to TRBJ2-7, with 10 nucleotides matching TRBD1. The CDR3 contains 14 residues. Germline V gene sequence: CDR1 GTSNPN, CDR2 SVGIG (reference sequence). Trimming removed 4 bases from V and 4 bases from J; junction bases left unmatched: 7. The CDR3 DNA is TGTGCCTGGACACCCGACAGGGGGCTATACGAGCAGTACTTC. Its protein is CAWTPDRGLYEQYF. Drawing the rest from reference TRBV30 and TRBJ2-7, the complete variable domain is SQTIHQWPATLVQPVGSPLSLECTVEGTSNPNLYWYRQAAGRGLQLLFYSVGIGQISSEVPQNLSASRPQDRQFILSSKKLLLSDSGFYLCAWTPDRGLYEQYFGPGTRLTVT.

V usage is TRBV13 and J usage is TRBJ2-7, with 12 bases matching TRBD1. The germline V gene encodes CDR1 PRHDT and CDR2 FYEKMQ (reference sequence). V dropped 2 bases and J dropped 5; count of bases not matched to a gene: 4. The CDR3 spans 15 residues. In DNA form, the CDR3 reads TGTGCCAGCAGCTTAACGGGACAGGGGGCGGACGAGCAGTACTTC. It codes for CASSLTGQGADEQYF.

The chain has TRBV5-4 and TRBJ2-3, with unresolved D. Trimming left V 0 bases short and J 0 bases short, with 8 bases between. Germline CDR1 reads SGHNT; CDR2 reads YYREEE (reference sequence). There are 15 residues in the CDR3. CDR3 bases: TGTGCCAGCAGCTTGGATTTTACTAGCACAGATACGCAGTATTTT. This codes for CASSLDFTSTDTQYF.

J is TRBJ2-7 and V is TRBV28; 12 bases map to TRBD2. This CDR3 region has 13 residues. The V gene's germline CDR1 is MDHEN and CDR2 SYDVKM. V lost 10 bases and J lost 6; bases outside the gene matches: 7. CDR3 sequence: CAIRLAGAPEQYF. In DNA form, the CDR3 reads TGTGCCATCCGACTAGCGGGAGCCCCCGAGCAGTACTTC.

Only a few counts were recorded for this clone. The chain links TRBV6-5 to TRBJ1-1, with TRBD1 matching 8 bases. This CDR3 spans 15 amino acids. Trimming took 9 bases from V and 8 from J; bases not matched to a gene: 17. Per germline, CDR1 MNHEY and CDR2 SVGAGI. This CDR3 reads CASLGQGGGFWEAFF. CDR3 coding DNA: TGTGCCAGTCTCGGACAGGGAGGAGGCTTTTGGGAAGCTTTCTTT.

The CDR3 DNA sequence: TGTGCCATCCCCAACCTGGATAGCGGGAGGGAGAACACCGGGGAGCTGTTTTTT. Translated, it gives CAIPNLDSGRENTGELFF. The chain is built from TRBV2 and TRBJ2-2; 11 nucleotides agree with TRBD2. Germline-derived CDR1 and CDR2 are SNHLY and FYNNEI. The junction had 14 bases not matched to a gene; V was cut back by 10 bases and J by 1 base. The CDR3 is 18 residues long.

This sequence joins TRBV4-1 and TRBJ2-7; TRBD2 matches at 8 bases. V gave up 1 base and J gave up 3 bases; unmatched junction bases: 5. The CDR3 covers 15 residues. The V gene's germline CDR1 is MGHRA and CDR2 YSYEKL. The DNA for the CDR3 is TGCGCCAGCAGCCAAGTGTATGGGACTAGCTACGAGCAGTACTTC. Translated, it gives CASSQVYGTSYEQYF.

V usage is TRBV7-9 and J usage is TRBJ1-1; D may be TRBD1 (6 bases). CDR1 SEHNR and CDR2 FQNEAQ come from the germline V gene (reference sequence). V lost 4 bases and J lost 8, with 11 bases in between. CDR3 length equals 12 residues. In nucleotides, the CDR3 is TGTGCCAGCAGCTCCGGACAGACCGAAGCTTTCTTT. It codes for CASSSGQTEAFF.

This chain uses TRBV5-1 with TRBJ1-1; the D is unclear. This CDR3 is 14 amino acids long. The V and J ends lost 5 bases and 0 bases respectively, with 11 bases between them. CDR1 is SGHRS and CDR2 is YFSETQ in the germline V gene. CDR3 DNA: TGCGCCAGCAGTGAGACACTTATGAACACTGAAGCTTTCTTT. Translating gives CASSETLMNTEAFF.

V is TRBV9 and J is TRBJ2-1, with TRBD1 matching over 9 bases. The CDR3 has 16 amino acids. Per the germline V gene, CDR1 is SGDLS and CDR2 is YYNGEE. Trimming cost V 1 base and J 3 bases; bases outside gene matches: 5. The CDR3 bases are TGTGCCAGCAGCGTATTAGGGGACAGGGTCTACAATGAGCAGTTCTTC. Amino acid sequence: CASSVLGDRVYNEQFF.

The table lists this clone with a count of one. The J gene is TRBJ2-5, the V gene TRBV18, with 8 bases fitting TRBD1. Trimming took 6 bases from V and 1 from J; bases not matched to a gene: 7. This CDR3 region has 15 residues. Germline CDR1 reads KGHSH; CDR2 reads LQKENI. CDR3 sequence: CASSPGGRPQETQYF. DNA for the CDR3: TGTGCCAGCTCCCCAGGGGGCAGGCCCCAAGAGACCCAGTACTTC.

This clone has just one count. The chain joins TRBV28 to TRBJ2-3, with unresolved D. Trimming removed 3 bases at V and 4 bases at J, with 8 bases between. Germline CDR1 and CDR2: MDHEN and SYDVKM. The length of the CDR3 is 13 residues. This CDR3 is CASSLVVADTQYF. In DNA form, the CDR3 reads TGTGCCAGCAGTTTGGTTGTAGCAGATACGCAGTATTTT.

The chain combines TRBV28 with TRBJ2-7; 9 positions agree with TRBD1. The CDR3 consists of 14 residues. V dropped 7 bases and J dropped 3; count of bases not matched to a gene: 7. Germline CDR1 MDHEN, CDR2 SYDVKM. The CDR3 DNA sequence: TGTGCCAGCACAAAGACAGGGGGTTTCTACGAGCAGTACTTC. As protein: CASTKTGGFYEQYF.

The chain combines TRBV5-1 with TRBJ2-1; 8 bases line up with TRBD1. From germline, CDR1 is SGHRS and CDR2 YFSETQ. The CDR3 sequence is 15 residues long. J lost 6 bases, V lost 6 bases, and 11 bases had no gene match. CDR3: CASNLAQGALNEQFF. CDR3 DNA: TGCGCCAGCAACCTTGCTCAGGGGGCTCTCAATGAGCAGTTCTTC.

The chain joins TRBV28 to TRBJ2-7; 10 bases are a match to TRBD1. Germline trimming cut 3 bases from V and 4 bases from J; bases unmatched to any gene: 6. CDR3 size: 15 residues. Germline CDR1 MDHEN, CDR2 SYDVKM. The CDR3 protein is CASSFPGQGRYEQYF. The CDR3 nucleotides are TGTGCCAGCAGTTTTCCGGGACAGGGGAGGTACGAGCAGTACTTC. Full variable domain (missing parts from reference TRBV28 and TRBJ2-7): DVKVTQSSRYLVKRTGEKVFLECVQDMDHENMFWYRQDPGLGLRLIYFSYDVKMKEKGDIPEGYSVSREKKERFSLILESASTNQTSMYLCASSFPGQGRYEQYFGPGTRLTVT.

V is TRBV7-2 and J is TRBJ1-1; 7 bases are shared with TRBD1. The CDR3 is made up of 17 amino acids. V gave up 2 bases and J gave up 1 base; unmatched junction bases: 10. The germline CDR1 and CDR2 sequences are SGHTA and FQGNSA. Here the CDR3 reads CASSLLGHGDRNTEAFF. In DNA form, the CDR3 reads TGTGCCAGCAGCTTACTGGGCCATGGGGACAGGAACACTGAAGCTTTCTTT.

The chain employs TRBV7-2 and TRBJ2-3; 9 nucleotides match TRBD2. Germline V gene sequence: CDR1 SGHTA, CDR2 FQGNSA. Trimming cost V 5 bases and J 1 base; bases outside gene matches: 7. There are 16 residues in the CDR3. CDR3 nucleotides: TGTGCCAGCAGCGGTAATATAGCGGGAGGCACAGATACGCAGTATTTT. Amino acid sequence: CASSGNIAGGTDTQYF.

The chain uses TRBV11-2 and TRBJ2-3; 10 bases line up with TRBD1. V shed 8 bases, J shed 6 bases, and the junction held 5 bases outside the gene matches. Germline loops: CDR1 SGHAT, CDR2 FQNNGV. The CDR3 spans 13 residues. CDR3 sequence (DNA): TGTGCCAGCTTTAAGGACAGGGGGGATACGCAGTATTTT. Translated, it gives CASFKDRGDTQYF.

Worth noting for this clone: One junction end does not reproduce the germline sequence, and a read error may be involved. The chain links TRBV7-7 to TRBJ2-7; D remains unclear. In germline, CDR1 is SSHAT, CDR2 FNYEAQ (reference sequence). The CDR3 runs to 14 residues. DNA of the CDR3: TGTGCTAGCAGCCTCGGGTCACCCCCATACGAGCAGTACTTC. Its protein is CASSLGSPPYEQYF.

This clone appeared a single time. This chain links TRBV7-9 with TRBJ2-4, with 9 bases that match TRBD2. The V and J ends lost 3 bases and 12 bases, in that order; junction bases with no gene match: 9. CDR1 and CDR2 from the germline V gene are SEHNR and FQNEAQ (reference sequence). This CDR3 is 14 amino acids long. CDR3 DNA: TGTGCCAGCAGCTTGAGCGGGGGGACATCAGATCAGTACTTC. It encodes CASSLSGGTSDQYF. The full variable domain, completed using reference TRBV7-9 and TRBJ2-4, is DTGVSQNPRHKITKRGQNVTFRCDPISEHNRLYWYRQTLGQGPEFLTYFQNEAQLEKSRLLSDRFSAERPKGSFSTLEIQRTEQGDSAMYLCASSLSGGTSDQYFGAGTRLSVL.

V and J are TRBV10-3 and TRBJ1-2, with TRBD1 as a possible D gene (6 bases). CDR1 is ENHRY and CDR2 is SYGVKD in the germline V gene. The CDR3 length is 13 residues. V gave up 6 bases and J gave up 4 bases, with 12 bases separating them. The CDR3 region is CAIRIDRLYGYTF. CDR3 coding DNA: TGTGCCATCAGAATTGACAGGCTCTATGGCTACACCTTC.

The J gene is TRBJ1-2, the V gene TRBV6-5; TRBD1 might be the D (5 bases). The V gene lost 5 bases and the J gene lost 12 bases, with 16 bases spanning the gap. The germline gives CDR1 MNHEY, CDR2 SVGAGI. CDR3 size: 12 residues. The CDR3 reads CASSTGDTANTF. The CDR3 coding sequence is TGTGCCAGCAGTACAGGAGATACCGCTAACACCTTC.